This T cell receptor beta chain emerged from a study of shared clonotypes between healthy human individuals. Assay execution took place at the deep level. TCRdb's table, derived via immunoSEQ multiplex PCR, lists solely in-frame clones and lacks some. The repertoire has hundreds of thousands of clones, 77% of them found once; the top ten carry around 11%. The CDR3 runs 13 residues. V dropped 1 base and J dropped 5 bases, with 9 bases sitting between them. The germline CDR1 and CDR2 sequences are SGHKS and YYEKEE (reference sequence). A few counts support this clone. V gene TRBV5-5 combines with J gene TRBJ1-1; the D is unclear. This receptor was taken from a middle-aged woman in good health. Some clones in this sample may be carry-over from other donors' samples. Material for sequencing was PBMCs. DNA of the CDR3: TGTGCCAGCAGCTTGTCATACGGGACTGAAGCTTTCTTT. The encoded protein is CASSLSYGTEAFF.